Included here is one T cell receptor beta chain sequence, with context. Its antigen is unknown. The data are from a study of CD8 T cells in ankylosing spondylitis. A quantitative 5'-RACE method, one with molecular barcodes, was used to make TCR beta libraries. TCRdb ran MiXCR on the 5' RACE reads and lists one entry per CDR3 protein. This table holds roughly 470,000 distinct CDR3 sequences, about 24% found once. Points from the study as a whole: Seemingly distinctive of ankylosing spondylitis blood was a TCR beta motif formed by eight highly homologous variants. There was reportedly significant enrichment of clones that were disease-linked in matched ankylosing spondylitis synovial fluid.

The sequencing sample was made of blood, either unsorted or a sorted T cell fraction (not recorded which). The sequence derives from a male donor with ankylosing spondylitis.

The CDR3 nucleotides read TGTGCCAGCAGTTTTAACGGGCGCGACACTGAAGCTTTCTTT. This translates into CASSFNGRDTEAFF. This chain connects TRBV12-3 or TRBV12-4 to TRBJ1-1; no clear D gene. The CDR3 spans 14 residues. V shed 3 bases and J shed 3 bases, with 11 bases lying between them.